The clone carrying this T cell receptor beta chain showed up just once. As yet, its antigen is unknown. This entry comes from a study of shared clonotypes between healthy human individuals. At the level of the study: Participating donors consisted of two women and a few men aged 18 to 49.

The germline gives CDR1 MGHRA, CDR2 YSYEKL. This CDR3 is 16 amino acids long. V lost 4 bases to trimming and J lost 5 bases; unmatched junction nucleotides: 8. Replicate PCRs run on sorted subsets employed 200 ng DNA, 30,000 to 35,000 T cell genomes. Only in-frame clones appear in the TCRdb table, and some are missing; sequencing was by immunoSEQ multiplex PCR. The sample has approximately 2.1 million clones, roughly 93% seen once. Study-wide results and limits: The represented genetic and exposure-history diversity was limited by the small number of donors. What naive subsets generally showed was a larger estimated richness than memory subsets showed.

Sequencing used naive CD4+ T cells from PBMCs. Subset meaning: CD45RA+ positively selected. The TCR sequence derives from a man in his late teens or twenties in good health. Some clones in this sample may be carry-over from other donors' samples. This sequence joins TRBV4-1 and TRBJ2-1, with TRBD2 matching over 10 bases. DNA for the CDR3: TGCGCCAGCAGCCGTACGGTTCTAGCGGGGGACAATGAGCAGTTCTTC. It specifies CASSRTVLAGDNEQFF.